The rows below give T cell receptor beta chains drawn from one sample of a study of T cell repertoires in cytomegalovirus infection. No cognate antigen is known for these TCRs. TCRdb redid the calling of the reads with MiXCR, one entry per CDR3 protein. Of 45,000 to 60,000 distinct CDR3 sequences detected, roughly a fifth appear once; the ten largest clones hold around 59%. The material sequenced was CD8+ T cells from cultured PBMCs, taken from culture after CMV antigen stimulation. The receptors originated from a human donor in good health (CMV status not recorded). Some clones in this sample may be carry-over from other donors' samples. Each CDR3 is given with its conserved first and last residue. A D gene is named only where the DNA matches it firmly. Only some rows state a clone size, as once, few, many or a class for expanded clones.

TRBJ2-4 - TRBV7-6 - TGTGCCAGCAGCCTAATACAAGGACAGAGAGACATTCAGTACTTC CASSLIQGQRDIQYF
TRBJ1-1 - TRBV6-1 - TGTGCCAGCAGTACAGGATTCTCATTGGGCACTGAAGCTTTCTTT CASSTGFSLGTEAFF
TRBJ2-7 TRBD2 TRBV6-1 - TGTGCCAGCAGTGAAGCGATCGGGTCCAGCGGGAACGAGCAGTACTTC CASSEAIGSSGNEQYF
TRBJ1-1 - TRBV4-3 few TGCGCCAGCAGCCAAGAGTTTTATAAGGAACAGTACTCCCATGGGAACACTGAAGCTTTCTTT CASSQEFYKEQYSHGNTEAFF
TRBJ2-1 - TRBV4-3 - TGCGCCAGCAGCCAAGAATGGGGGAGCAATGAGCAGTTCTTC CASSQEWGSNEQFF
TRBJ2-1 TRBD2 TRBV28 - TGTGCCAGTCGCAGCGGGAGTAGGCACAATGAGCAGTTCTTC CASRSGSRHNEQFF
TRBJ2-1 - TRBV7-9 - TGTGCCAGCAGCTTAGAGGCTAGCGCGTTCTTGACCTCCTACAATGAGCAGTTCTTC CASSLEASAFLTSYNEQFF
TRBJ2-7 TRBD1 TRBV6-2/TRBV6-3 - TGTGCCAGCAGTTATTTGGACAGGGGGCACTACGAGCAGTACTTC CASSYLDRGHYEQYF
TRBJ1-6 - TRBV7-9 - TGTGCCAGCAGCCCTTATAATTCACCCCTCCACTTT CASSPYNSPLHF
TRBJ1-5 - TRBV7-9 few TGTGCCAGCAGCACACAAAGCCAGCCCCAGCATTTT CASSTQSQPQHF
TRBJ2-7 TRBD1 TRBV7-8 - TGTGCCAGCAGCTTATCAGGGGGCGACGAGCAGTACTTC CASSLSGGDEQYF
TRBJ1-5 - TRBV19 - TGTGCCAGTAGTTGGAACCTTAATAGCAATCAGCCCCAGCATTTT CASSWNLNSNQPQHF
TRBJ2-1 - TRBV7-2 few TGTGCCAGCAGCTTAGCGTTTCTTGGCCGGAACAATGAGCAGTTCTTC CASSLAFLGRNNEQFF
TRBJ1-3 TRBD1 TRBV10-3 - TGTGCCATCAGTGACCGGGTGATGACAGGGGCTGGAAACACCATATATTTT CAISDRVMTGAGNTIYF
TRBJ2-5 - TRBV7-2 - TGTGCCAGCAGCTTAGTGGCAGGGCTTCAAGAGACCCAGTACTTC CASSLVAGLQETQYF
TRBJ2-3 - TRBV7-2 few TGTGCCAGCACGACAGGTTTTTGGGGAGATACGCAGTATTTT CASTTGFWGDTQYF
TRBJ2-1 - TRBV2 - TGTGCCACCCGACCAGGGGGCGGGAGAGGAGAGCAGTTCTTC CATRPGGGRGEQFF
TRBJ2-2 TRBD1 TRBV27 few TGTGCCAGCAGTTACAGGGGGCGCCAGGCCGGGGAGCTGTTTTTT CASSYRGRQAGELFF
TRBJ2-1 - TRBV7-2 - TGTGCCAGCAGCTCCTTCCAGGGAAATGAGCAGTTCTTC CASSSFQGNEQFF
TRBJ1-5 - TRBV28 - TGTGCCAGCACCAAAAGCCGAAGCAGCAATCAGCCCCAGCATTTT CASTKSRSSNQPQHF
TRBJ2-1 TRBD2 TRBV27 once TGTGCCAGCAGTTACAGGACGGCGGGGGGCGATGAGCAGTTCTTC CASSYRTAGGDEQFF
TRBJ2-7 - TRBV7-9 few TGTGCCAGCAGCTCCGGGACCTCCTACGAGCAGTACTTC CASSSGTSYEQYF
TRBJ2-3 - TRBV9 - TGTGCCAGCAGCGTAAGCCCGATGGGACGGCGAAGCACAGATACGCAGTATTTT CASSVSPMGRRSTDTQYF
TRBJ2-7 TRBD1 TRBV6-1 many TGTGCCAGCAGTGAGGGGACAGGGGGGTACGAGCAGTACTTC CASSEGTGGYEQYF
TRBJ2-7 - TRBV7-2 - TGTGCCAGCAGCGGGGGCACCTACGAGCAGTACTTC CASSGGTYEQYF
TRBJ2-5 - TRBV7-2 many TGTGCCAGCAGCCGCATGTCCCAGTATGAGACCCAGTACTTC CASSRMSQYETQYF
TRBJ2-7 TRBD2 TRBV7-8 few TGTGCCAGCAGCCCCGGCGGGGGGATCTCCTACGAGCAGTACTTC CASSPGGGISYEQYF
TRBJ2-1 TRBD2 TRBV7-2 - TGTGCCAGCACCCGACTAGCGGGGAGACTTGAGCAGTTCTTC CASTRLAGRLEQFF
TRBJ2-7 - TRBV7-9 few TGTGCCAGCAGCCCGCCGGGGACCTTCTACGAGCAGTACTTC CASSPPGTFYEQYF
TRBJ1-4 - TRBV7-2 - TGTGCCAGCAGCCCCCAGGACCTCTTGGGTGAAAAACTGTTTTTT CASSPQDLLGEKLFF
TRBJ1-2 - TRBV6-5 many TGTGCCAGCAGTTACTCTGTTGGGGGCGAGGGCTACACCTTC CASSYSVGGEGYTF
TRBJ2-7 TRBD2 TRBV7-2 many TGTGCCAGCAGCTCGACTGGACTAGCGGGCGCCTACGAGCAGTACTTC CASSSTGLAGAYEQYF
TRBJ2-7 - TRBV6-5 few TGTGCCAGCAGTTACCTCCAGGGAGCGGAATCCTACGAGCAGTACTTC CASSYLQGAESYEQYF
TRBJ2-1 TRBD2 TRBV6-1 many TGTGCCAGCAGTACCCAAGCGGGAGTGGCCAATGAGCAGTTCTTC CASSTQAGVANEQFF
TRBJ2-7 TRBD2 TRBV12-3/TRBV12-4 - TGTGCCAGCAGAGCCGGGACTAGCGGGAGGATTTCCTACGAGCAGTACTTC CASRAGTSGRISYEQYF
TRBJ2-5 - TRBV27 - TGTGCCAGCAGTTTCCCCGGGAGTGGGGAGACCCAGTACTTC CASSFPGSGETQYF
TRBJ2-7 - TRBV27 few TGTGCCAGCACGGGGGGCCTAGGGGAGCAGTACTTC CASTGGLGEQYF
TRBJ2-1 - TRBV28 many TGTGCCAGCTCCTCCAGACCGCTCTCCTACAATGAGCAGTTCTTC CASSSRPLSYNEQFF
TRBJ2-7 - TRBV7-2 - TGTGCCAGCAGCAGTTCACGGGTTAACGAGCAGTACTTC CASSSSRVNEQYF
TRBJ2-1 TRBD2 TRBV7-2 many TGTGCCAGCAGCTTAGCGGGTCGTACTAGCGGGGATTATGAGCAGTTCTTC CASSLAGRTSGDYEQFF
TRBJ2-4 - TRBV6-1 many TGTGCCAGCAGTGCCGGGAGAGGATTCCAAAACATTCAGTACTTC CASSAGRGFQNIQYF
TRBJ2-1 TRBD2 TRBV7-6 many TGTGCCAGCAGCCTTAGCGGGCCCATAGATGAGCAGTTCTTC CASSLSGPIDEQFF
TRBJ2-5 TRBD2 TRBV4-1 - TGCGCCAGCAGCCAAGATCTCGCGGCGGGAGGCGAGACCCAGTACTTC CASSQDLAAGGETQYF
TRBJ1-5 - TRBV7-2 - TGTGCCAGCAGCTTAGTGGCAGGGTCCAATCAGCCCCAGCATTTT CASSLVAGSNQPQHF
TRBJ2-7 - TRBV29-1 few TGCAGCGTTGAAGAAGGCCATAGCTACGAGCAGTACTTC CSVEEGHSYEQYF
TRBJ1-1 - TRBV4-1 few TGCGCCAGCAGCCCCCGCGGGTTTAGGGGTTTTGGCACTGAAGCTTTCTTT CASSPRGFRGFGTEAFF
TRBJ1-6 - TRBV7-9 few TGTGCCAGCAGCTTAACACCTCTCTATAATTCACCCCTCCACTTT CASSLTPLYNSPLHF
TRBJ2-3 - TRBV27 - TGTGCCAGCAGTTTCATGGGACCAGATACGCAGTATTTT CASSFMGPDTQYF
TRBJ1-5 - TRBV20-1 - TGCAGTGCTCGGGACCCTAGCAATCAGCCCCAGCATTTT CSARDPSNQPQHF
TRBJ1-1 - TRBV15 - TGTGCCACCAGCGAACGGATGAACACTGAAGCTTTCTTT CATSERMNTEAFF
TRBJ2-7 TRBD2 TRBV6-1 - TGTGCCAGCAGTGAAGGTAGCGGGAGGGCCTCCGAGCAGTACTTC CASSEGSGRASEQYF
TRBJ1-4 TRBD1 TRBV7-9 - TGTGCCAGCAGCCCCCGCGGGACAGGAGAAAAACTGTTTTTT CASSPRGTGEKLFF
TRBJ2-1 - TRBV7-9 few TGTGCCAGCAGCTTATCAGAATCCTCCTACAATGAGCAGTTCTTC CASSLSESSYNEQFF
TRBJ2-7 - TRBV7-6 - TGTGCCAGCAGCTTATCCGGACAGCACTCCCCCTACGAGCAGTACTTC CASSLSGQHSPYEQYF
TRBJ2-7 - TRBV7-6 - TGTGCCAGCAGCTTAGAGTTAGGTGGACTGCAGGTGCAGTACTTC CASSLELGGLQVQYF
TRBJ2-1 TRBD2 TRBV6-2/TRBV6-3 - TGTGCCAGCAGTTACAGAGCGGGAACATACAATGAGCAGTTCTTC CASSYRAGTYNEQFF
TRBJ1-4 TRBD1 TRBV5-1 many TGCGCCAGCAGCGATTTTGCAGGGGGCCGCAAGGAAAAACTGTTTTTT CASSDFAGGRKEKLFF
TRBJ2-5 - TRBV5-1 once TGCGCCAGCAGCTCGCAGGGTGCTGGCCAAGAGACCCAGTACTTC CASSSQGAGQETQYF
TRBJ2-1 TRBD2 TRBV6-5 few TGTGCCAGCAGTTTGGCTAGCGGGGGTAGCTCCTACAATGAGCAGTTCTTC CASSLASGGSSYNEQFF